These 28 T cell receptor beta chains came from one sample sequenced in a study of cytomegalovirus exposure and HLA in healthy donors. It was with 60 Vbeta and 13 Jbeta primers that the PCR ran. Libraries were prepared by immunoSEQ multiplex PCR; TCRdb keeps only in-frame clonotypes and omits some of them. This sample carries some 100,000 clones, 84% of them seen once, and the ten largest clones take more than 0.95%. The sequenced sample consisted of PBMCs. All receptors derive from a woman aged 18 to 35 in good health and CMV-seronegative.

V usage is TRBV5-4 and J usage is TRBJ1-2; 9 nucleotides agree with TRBD1. Trimming took 0 bases from V and 4 from J; bases not matched to a gene: 4. This CDR3 has 15 residues. CDR1 and CDR2 from the germline V gene are SGHNT and YYREEE (reference sequence). The CDR3 region is CASSLAGQGLYGYTF. CDR3 DNA: TGTGCCAGCAGCTTGGCGGGACAGGGACTCTATGGCTACACCTTC.

The chain employs TRBV11-2 and TRBJ2-1; a possible D gene is TRBD2 (5 bases). V lost 1 base and J lost 6, with 10 bases in between. This CDR3 contains 14 residues. The V gene's germline CDR1 is SGHAT and CDR2 FQNNGV. As DNA, the CDR3 is TGTGCCAGCAGCTTAGTTCCTAGCAGCAATGAGCAGTTCTTC. Its protein product is CASSLVPSSNEQFF.

The chain is built from TRBV7-9 and TRBJ2-2, with TRBD2 identical over 7 bases. This CDR3 spans 16 amino acids. Per the germline V gene, CDR1 is SEHNR and CDR2 is FQNEAQ (reference sequence). V was clipped by 5 bases and J by 2 bases; unmatched bases: 8. As DNA, the CDR3 is TGTGCCAGCAGCCCAAGGTCTAGCGGTAACACCGGGGAGCTGTTTTTT. Residues: CASSPRSSGNTGELFF.

This rearrangement joins TRBV11-3 to TRBJ1-6, with 10 bases that match TRBD1. The J segment lost 13 bases and the V segment lost 8 bases, leaving 26 bases of the junction unmatched. There are 19 residues in the CDR3. The germline V gene has CDR1 SGHNT and CDR2 YENEEA. The CDR3 spells CASPCVVVPGQGIIRPLHF. DNA of the CDR3: TGTGCCAGCCCATGCGTAGTGGTGCCGGGACAGGGGATAATTCGGCCCCTCCACTTT.

This clone was seen more than once but under ten times. V is TRBV7-2 and J is TRBJ2-5; weak D call: TRBD1 (6 bases). The assigned J gene may be wrong: the sequence end matches TRBJ2-7 better. The CDR3 runs to 17 residues. CDR1 and CDR2 from the germline V gene are SGHTA and FQGNSA. The chain's CDR3 is CASSLAPTGTPLGEQYF. The CDR3 DNA is TGTGCCAGCAGCTTAGCACCGACAGGCACCCCCCTTGGCGAGCAGTACTTC.

The genes are TRBV6-5 and TRBJ2-6, with unresolved D. Germline assignment: CDR1 MNHEY and CDR2 SVGAGI. This CDR3 spans 13 amino acids. V was shortened by 3 bases and J by 4 bases, with 4 bases between the two germline ends. CDR3 protein: CASSYLGANVLTF. The DNA of the CDR3 is TGTGCCAGCAGTTATCTCGGGGCCAACGTCCTGACTTTC.

The CDR3 spells CSVAHTSGRAIGELFF. The CDR3 DNA reads as TGCAGCGTTGCCCATACTAGCGGGAGGGCCATCGGGGAGCTGTTTTTT. The V gene is TRBV29-1, the J gene TRBJ2-2; 13 bases agree with TRBD2. The CDR3 is 16 residues long. The germline CDR1 and CDR2 sequences are SQVTM and ANQGSEA. V was pared by 4 bases and J by 7 bases, with 9 bases of the junction left unmatched.

The CDR3, as DNA: TGTGCCAGCAGTGAAGCCCGAAAACCCCGACACGAGCAGTACTTC. Amino acid sequence: CASSEARKPRHEQYF. The V and J genes are TRBV6-1 and TRBJ2-5; no clear D. The J call is uncertain, as TRBJ2-7 better fits the DNA end. Germline assignment: CDR1 MNHNS and CDR2 SASEGT. The CDR3 runs 15 residues.

The DNA for the CDR3 is TGTGCCACCAGCAGAGATCAGGGGACAGGGTCTCGCGAGCAGTACTTC. Its protein is CATSRDQGTGSREQYF. The J gene is TRBJ2-7, the V gene TRBV15; the match to TRBD1 covers 9 bases. Trimming took 0 bases from V and 6 from J; bases not matched to a gene: 9. The CDR3 runs to 16 residues. Germline values: CDR1 LNHNV, CDR2 YYDKDF (reference sequence).

The chain carries TRBV18 and TRBJ2-1; 8 nucleotides line up with TRBD1. CDR1 and CDR2 from the germline V gene are KGHSH and LQKENI. V dropped 2 bases and J dropped 4; count of bases not matched to a gene: 4. CDR3 length: 15 residues. The DNA for the CDR3 is TGTGCCAGCTCACCAGACAGGGGTTTATACAATGAGCAGTTCTTC. Translation: CASSPDRGLYNEQFF.

This chain connects TRBV4-1 to TRBJ2-5; possible D gene TRBD1, 6 bases. The last part of the DNA fits TRBJ2-7 better; the J call may be wrong. There are 16 residues in the CDR3. Germline CDR1 is MGHRA and CDR2 is YSYEKL. The CDR3 DNA sequence: TGCGCCAGCAGCCAAAGATACCCGGACAGTATCTACGAGCAGTACTTC. Its translation is CASSQRYPDSIYEQYF.

The gene calls are TRBV5-6 and TRBJ2-5; 7 bases agree with TRBD1. Germline CDR1 is SGHDT and CDR2 is YYEEEE. Trimming at V came to 3 bases and at J to 1 base, leaving 6 bases not matched to a gene. CDR3 length: 15 residues. The CDR3 region has the DNA TGTGCCAGCAGCTATGACAGGGTTACCCAAGAGACCCAGTACTTC. Encoded protein: CASSYDRVTQETQYF.

This clone showed up just a few times. V is TRBV7-3 and J is TRBJ2-1; D not certain. V gave up 2 bases and J gave up 0 bases, with 8 bases separating them. The CDR3 extends over 15 amino acids. Germline-derived CDR1 and CDR2 are SGHTA and FQGTGA. This CDR3 reads CASSLVVSSYNEQFF. CDR3 DNA sequence: TGTGCCAGCAGCTTAGTAGTTAGCTCCTACAATGAGCAGTTCTTC.

The V and J genes are TRBV18 and TRBJ1-4; D is undetermined. The germline gives CDR1 KGHSH, CDR2 LQKENI. V was clipped by 2 bases and J by 2 bases, with 12 bases between them. The CDR3 runs 16 residues. The chain's CDR3 is CASSPVTGYTNEKLFF. CDR3 DNA sequence: TGTGCCAGCTCACCAGTAACGGGTTATACTAATGAAAAACTGTTTTTT.

The rearrangement uses TRBV6-5 and TRBJ2-7, with a weak D call TRBD1 (6 bases). This CDR3 region has 13 residues. V shed 0 bases and J shed 4 bases, with 7 bases lying between them. Germline V gives CDR1 MNHEY, CDR2 SVGAGI. Here the CDR3 DNA reads TGTGCCAGCAGTTACTCCCAGGGGTACGAGCAGTACTTC. Residues: CASSYSQGYEQYF.

The chain couples TRBV19 to TRBJ1-2, with D possibly being TRBD1 (5 bases). Looked up from germline, CDR1 is LNHDA and CDR2 is SQIVND (reference sequence). V was cut by 5 bases and J by 2 bases, with 15 bases left in between. The CDR3 has 15 residues. CDR3 amino acids: CASSASSAGNYGYTF. DNA for the CDR3: TGTGCCAGTAGTGCCTCTTCGGCAGGGAACTATGGCTACACCTTC.

Concerning this clone itself: At one end the junction does not follow the germline gene, possibly because of a read error. This chain links TRBV19 with TRBJ1-6; D is perhaps TRBD1 (6 bases). Per germline, CDR1 LNHDA and CDR2 SQIVND (reference sequence). The CDR3 extends over 14 amino acids. CDR3 sequence (DNA): TGTGACAGTAGGACAGAAAATTATAATTCACCCCTCCACTTT. Translating it yields CDSRTENYNSPLHF.

The rearrangement uses TRBV30 and TRBJ2-1; tentatively, D is TRBD2 (5 bases). V was pared by 8 bases and J by 0 bases, with 17 bases between. CDR3 length: 15 residues. CDR1 is GTSNPN, CDR2 SVGIG, per germline (reference sequence). The CDR3 sequence is CASNTGVSSYNEQFF. CDR3 in DNA: TGTGCCAGTAACACCGGGGTTAGCTCCTACAATGAGCAGTTCTTC.

The CDR3 is CASSGTSRYGYTF. CDR3 DNA: TGTGCCAGCAGCGGGACTTCCCGTTATGGCTACACCTTC. The chain combines TRBV6-1 with TRBJ1-2, with a tentative D call TRBD1 (5 bases). Germline V gene sequence: CDR1 MNHNS, CDR2 SASEGT. The V gene lost 6 bases and the J gene lost 5 bases, with 13 bases spanning the gap. The CDR3 consists of 13 residues.

The J gene is TRBJ1-2, the V gene TRBV7-3; 8 nucleotides match TRBD1. The ends lost 5 bases at V and 4 bases at J; junction bases unmatched: 9. From germline, CDR1 is SGHTA and CDR2 FQGTGA. This CDR3 comprises 15 residues. CDR3: CASSEQGGGGYGYTF. The CDR3 DNA sequence: TGTGCCAGCAGCGAACAGGGGGGCGGTGGCTATGGCTACACCTTC.

V usage is TRBV18 and J usage is TRBJ1-4; no clear D gene. CDR3 length: 15 residues. Between the trimmed V and J ends, which lost 6 bases and 0 bases, there was a span of 11 bases. Germline CDR1 KGHSH, CDR2 LQKENI. CDR3 coding DNA: TGTGCCAGCTCCCTCGGGGTCGCAACTAATGAAAAACTGTTTTTT. Translating it yields CASSLGVATNEKLFF.

The rearrangement uses TRBV30 and TRBJ2-4, with TRBD2 matching 7 bases. Germline-derived CDR1 and CDR2 are GTSNPN and SVGIG (reference sequence). This CDR3 comprises 13 residues. For the CDR3, the DNA is TGTGCGGGGGGGACCGAGGGTCAAAACATTCAGTACTTC. As protein: CAGGTEGQNIQYF.

This CDR3 reads CAISDPQGNQETQYF. In DNA form, the CDR3 reads TGTGCCATCAGTGACCCACAGGGGAACCAAGAGACCCAGTACTTC. The chain links TRBV10-3 to TRBJ2-5; 7 bases map to TRBD1. The CDR3 totals 15 residues. Trimming took 3 bases from V and 0 from J; bases not matched to a gene: 4. The germline V gene encodes CDR1 ENHRY and CDR2 SYGVKD.

CDR3 loop: CASSPATGLNQPQHF. The CDR3 coding sequence is TGCGCCAGTTCCCCCGCGACAGGGCTGAATCAGCCCCAGCATTTT. The genes are TRBV10-2 and TRBJ1-5; 7 bases are a match to TRBD1. Trimming at V came to 9 bases and at J to 4 bases, leaving 12 bases not matched to a gene. CDR3 length equals 15 residues. Looked up from germline, CDR1 is WSHSY and CDR2 is SAAADI.

The genes are TRBV13 and TRBJ2-5, with unresolved D. Germline V lookup: CDR1 PRHDT, CDR2 FYEKMQ (reference sequence). Trimming left V 2 bases short and J 3 bases short, with 7 bases between. The CDR3 spans 13 residues. The CDR3 here is CASSLSQKETQYF. CDR3 DNA: TGTGCCAGCAGCTTATCACAGAAAGAGACCCAGTACTTC.

The chain employs TRBV2 and TRBJ1-4; TRBD1 is a possible D gene (6 bases). The CDR3 sequence is 15 residues long. Germline assignment: CDR1 SNHLY and CDR2 FYNNEI. V was shortened by 7 bases and J by 5 bases, with 17 bases between the two germline ends. The CDR3 region is CASTGLGQGNEKLFF. As DNA, the CDR3 is TGTGCCAGCACCGGGCTCGGGCAGGGGAATGAAAAACTGTTTTTT.

This clone was observed a single time. The rearrangement uses TRBV7-2 and TRBJ1-6; 10 bases are a match to TRBD1. Per germline, CDR1 SGHTA and CDR2 FQGNSA. V lost 6 bases to trimming and J lost 10 bases; unmatched junction nucleotides: 18. The CDR3 totals 18 residues. CDR3 coding DNA: TGTGCCAGCAGTTTCTTGACAGGGGGCGGCTCTGTAGGGTCACCCCTCCACTTT. It encodes CASSFLTGGGSVGSPLHF. Full variable domain (rest looked up from reference TRBV7-2 and TRBJ1-6): GAGVSQSPSNKVTEKGKDVELRCDPISGHTALYWYRQSLGQGLEFLIYFQGNSAPDKSGLPSDRFSAERTGGSVSTLTIQRTQQEDSAVYLCASSFLTGGGSVGSPLHFGNGTRLTVT.

This clone occurred a few times. The same CDR3 is also encoded by other DNA sequences in this sample. The chain couples TRBV7-2 to TRBJ2-3; 14 bases align to TRBD2. Looked up from germline, CDR1 is SGHTA and CDR2 is FQGNSA. Trimming at V came to 4 bases and at J to 7 bases, leaving 4 bases not matched to a gene. CDR3 size: 15 residues. As DNA, the CDR3 is TGTGCCAGCAGCTCGGGACTAGCGGGAGTAAATACGCAGTATTTT. This translates into CASSSGLAGVNTQYF.